Sequencing of this T cell receptor (beta chain) was carried out in a study of blood T cells in healthy people across ages. For the second PCR, which ran for 7 to 11 cycles, a sample-barcoded 5' primer and a J-beta primer mix were used. TCRdb called the 5' RACE reads again in MiXCR, with one record for every CDR3 protein. The table records some 790,000 distinct CDR3 sequences, more than 25% of them present only once. Ten or more counts support this clonotype. The sequenced sample was blood. The receptor was isolated from a woman aged 80 or over in good health.

The CDR3, as DNA: TGCAGTGTTCCGACCCCCCCCCAAGCGGGCACAGATACGCAGTATTTT. Translated: CSVPTPPQAGTDTQYF. The gene calls are TRBV20-1 and TRBJ2-3; the D gene is possibly TRBD2 (5 bases). V was trimmed by 7 bases and J by 1 base, leaving 21 bases between them. Germline CDR1 is DFQATT and CDR2 is SNEGSKA (reference sequence). CDR3 length: 16 amino acids.